This is a list of T cell receptor beta chains from one sample in a study of radiotherapy plus CTLA-4 blockade in lung cancer. Clones were read by immunoSEQ multiplex PCR, and TCRdb kept only the in-frame ones, dropping some. Of about 28,000 clones in the sample, 79% are singletons; the top ten hold about a sixth. This specimen was peripheral blood, taken from a patient treated with radiotherapy plus ipilimumab. These TCRs come from a human donor with non-small cell lung cancer that progressed on radiotherapy plus ipilimumab. CDR3s include the opening cysteine and the closing phenylalanine or tryptophan. Each record gives: clone size, D gene, V gene, J gene, CDR3 protein, CDR3 DNA. A D gene is named only where the DNA matches it firmly. The size of a clone is reported for some rows only, either as once, few or many, or as a class for expanded clones.

.	.	TRBV28	TRBJ2-7	CAHGRHEQYF	TGTGCCCATGGACGCCACGAGCAGTACTTC
.	.	TRBV27	TRBJ1-2	CASSLNGLYGYTF	TGTGCCAGCAGTTTAAACGGTTTATATGGCTACACCTTC
.	.	TRBV5-6	TRBJ2-3	CASSLVGGEADTQYF	TGTGCCAGCAGCTTGGTGGGGGGCGAGGCAGATACGCAGTATTTT
.	.	TRBV7-2	TRBJ1-2	CASSPRQVYGYTF	TGTGCCAGCAGCCCCCGACAGGTCTATGGCTACACCTTC
.	TRBD1	TRBV5-4	TRBJ2-5	CASSLEGGARGETQYF	TGTGCCAGCAGCTTGGAAGGGGGCGCACGAGGGGAGACCCAGTACTTC
once	.	TRBV14	TRBJ1-1	CASSQGLAASNTEAFF	TGTGCCAGCAGCCAAGGGCTGGCTGCCTCGAACACTGAAGCTTTCTTT
.	.	TRBV7-9	TRBJ2-5	CASSLALKETQYF	TGTGCCAGCAGCTTAGCTTTAAAGGAGACCCAGTACTTC
once	TRBD1	TRBV5-1	TRBJ1-3	CASSFQPGQTGNTIYF	TGCGCCAGCAGCTTTCAACCGGGACAGACTGGAAACACCATATATTTT
few	.	TRBV30	TRBJ1-3	CAWTVRAGGNTIYF	TGTGCCTGGACTGTCAGGGCGGGCGGAAACACCATATATTTT
.	.	TRBV11-3	TRBJ2-7	CASSLDPSREQYF	TGTGCCAGCAGCTTAGATCCCTCTCGGGAGCAGTACTTC
.	.	TRBV28	TRBJ1-1	CASSRDTEAFF	TGTGCCAGCAGTAGGGACACTGAAGCTTTCTTT
.	TRBD2	TRBV19	TRBJ2-1	CASSELAGGLQEQFF	TGTGCCAGTAGTGAGCTAGCGGGAGGGCTACAGGAGCAGTTCTTC
.	.	TRBV7-2	TRBJ1-3	CASSLNSFRGLSGNTIYF	TGTGCCAGCAGCTTAAATTCTTTCAGGGGTCTGTCGGGAAACACCATATATTTT
.	.	TRBV9	TRBJ2-1	CASSVDWTAFNEQFF	TGTGCCAGCAGCGTAGACTGGACAGCGTTCAATGAGCAGTTCTTC
.	.	TRBV11-2	TRBJ2-3	CASRGLGDTQYF	TGTGCCAGCAGAGGGTTAGGGGATACGCAGTATTTT
.	TRBD1	TRBV5-1	TRBJ1-2	CASSFSGGGYGYTF	TGCGCCAGCAGCTTCTCAGGGGGCGGCTATGGCTACACCTTC
.	TRBD1	TRBV27	TRBJ1-5	CASSSDRGRDQPQHF	TGTGCCAGCAGCTCGGACAGGGGGCGCGATCAGCCCCAGCATTTT
.	.	TRBV7-2	TRBJ2-3	CASSPQPTDTQYF	TGTGCCAGCAGCCCCCAACCCACAGATACGCAGTATTTT
.	TRBD1	TRBV2	TRBJ2-2	CASTGQAGNTGELFF	TGTGCCAGCACGGGACAGGCTGGGAACACCGGGGAGCTGTTTTTT
.	.	TRBV10-3	TRBJ2-7	CAISEGGPFYEQYF	TGTGCCATCAGTGAGGGTGGACCTTTCTACGAGCAGTACTTC
.	.	TRBV10-3	TRBJ2-5	CAISPTDSAKETQYF	TGTGCCATCAGTCCAACGGACAGCGCCAAAGAGACCCAGTACTTC
.	.	TRBV28	TRBJ1-3	CASSFGANSGNTIYF	TGTGCCAGCAGTTTTGGCGCAAACTCTGGAAACACCATATATTTT
once	.	TRBV4-2	TRBJ1-2	CASSDTYYGYTF	TGTGCCAGCAGCGACACCTATTATGGCTACACCTTC
.	.	TRBV7-9	TRBJ2-7	CASSQMGDEQYF	TGTGCCAGCAGCCAGATGGGTGACGAGCAGTACTTC
.	.	TRBV6-1	TRBJ2-1	CASNEQFF	TGTGCCAGCAATGAGCAGTTCTTC
.	.	TRBV6-5	TRBJ2-1	CASSEPGPHEQFF	TGTGCCAGCAGTGAGCCAGGGCCCCATGAGCAGTTCTTC
.	.	TRBV6-1	TRBJ2-1	CASSYNSFNEQFF	TGTGCCAGCAGTTATAATTCCTTCAATGAGCAGTTCTTC
.	.	TRBV6-1	TRBJ1-2	CASSEFVRKTLEDSPGYTF	TGTGCCAGCAGTGAATTCGTCCGAAAGACCTTGGAGGACAGTCCGGGCTACACCTTC
.	.	TRBV9	TRBJ1-1	CASSEQPNTEAFF	TGTGCCAGCTCCGAACAACCGAACACTGAAGCTTTCTTT
once	TRBD2	TRBV28	TRBJ2-7	CASSRSSGRSSYEQYF	TGTGCCAGCAGTAGGTCTAGCGGGAGAAGCTCCTACGAGCAGTACTTC
.	TRBD1	TRBV5-6	TRBJ1-2	CASSLGTGAMGYTF	TGTGCCAGCAGCTTGGGGACAGGGGCGATGGGCTACACCTTC
few	TRBD1	TRBV6-6	TRBJ1-2	CASSSPGQGFYGYTF	TGTGCCAGCAGTTCCCCGGGACAGGGGTTCTATGGCTACACCTTC
once	TRBD1	TRBV30	TRBJ1-1	CAWSGTGRLNAFF	TGTGCCTGGAGTGGGACAGGGCGCCTCAACGCTTTCTTT
.	.	TRBV7-2	TRBJ1-4	CASSRGGERKLFF	TGTGCCAGCAGTAGGGGGGGCGAGCGGAAACTGTTTTTT
.	TRBD1	TRBV7-9	TRBJ2-5	CASSRDREIETQYF	TGTGCCAGCAGCCGGGACAGGGAAATCGAGACCCAGTACTTC
.	TRBD2	TRBV5-1	TRBJ2-3	CASRRGLAVPTDTQYF	TGCGCCAGCAGACGTGGACTAGCGGTCCCTACAGATACGCAGTATTTT
few	TRBD1	TRBV30	TRBJ2-7	CAWSSHRGLSYEQYF	TGTGCCTGGTCCTCTCACAGGGGATTATCCTACGAGCAGTACTTC
.	TRBD1	TRBV11-2	TRBJ2-3	CASSLDPTGESTDTQYF	TGTGCCAGCAGCTTAGACCCCACAGGGGAAAGCACAGATACGCAGTATTTT
.	TRBD1	TRBV2	TRBJ1-2	CASSGPRQGNYGYTF	TGTGCCAGCAGTGGGCCCAGACAGGGGAACTATGGCTACACCTTC
.	.	TRBV30	TRBJ1-3	CAWDRGENTIYF	TGTGCCTGGGACAGAGGAGAAAACACCATATATTTT
.	TRBD2	TRBV28	TRBJ2-1	CASSSSLAGSAYNEQFF	TGTGCCAGCAGCTCTTCTTTAGCGGGATCCGCCTACAATGAGCAGTTCTTC
once	TRBD1	TRBV6-5	TRBJ2-7	CASSYWDSPNPYEQYF	TGTGCCAGCAGTTACTGGGACAGCCCTAATCCCTACGAGCAGTACTTC
.	TRBD1	TRBV13	TRBJ2-7	CASSSPASGGHEQYF	TGTGCCAGCAGCTCCCCCGCGTCAGGGGGCCACGAGCAGTACTTC
.	TRBD2	TRBV19	TRBJ2-1	CASSIETSGSYQQFF	TGTGCCAGTAGTATAGAGACTAGCGGGAGTTATCAGCAGTTCTTC
.	TRBD2	TRBV2	TRBJ2-1	CASSERENEQFF	TGTGCCAGCAGTGAGCGGGAGAATGAGCAGTTCTTC
.	.	TRBV30	TRBJ2-3	CAWYLSTDTQYF	TGTGCCTGGTACCTAAGCACAGATACGCAGTATTTT
.	.	TRBV7-8	TRBJ1-5	CASSMGGWSNQPQHF	TGTGCCAGCAGCATGGGGGGTTGGAGCAATCAGCCCCAGCATTTT
few	.	TRBV28	TRBJ2-7	CASTQGGYEQYF	TGTGCCAGCACCCAGGGGGGGTACGAGCAGTACTTC
.	.	TRBV7-8	TRBJ2-1	CASSLGNEQFF	TGTGCCAGCTCCCTAGGCAATGAGCAGTTCTTC
.	TRBD1	TRBV14	TRBJ1-2	CASSPHTGGNYGYTF	TGTGCCAGCAGTCCACACACAGGGGGCAACTATGGCTACACCTTC
.	TRBD1	TRBV14	TRBJ2-4	CASSQVGQGENIQYF	TGTGCCAGCAGCCAAGTTGGACAGGGGGAAAACATTCAGTACTTC
.	.	TRBV5-6	TRBJ2-1	CASSSPRSYNEQFF	TGTGCCAGCAGCTCTCCCCGGTCCTACAATGAGCAGTTCTTC
.	.	TRBV28	TRBJ1-1	CASSRDTEAFF	TGTGCCAGCAGCCGGGACACTGAAGCTTTCTTT
.	TRBD1	TRBV7-9	TRBJ1-2	CASSPPGTGGYGYTF	TGTGCCAGCAGCCCCCCGGGGACAGGGGGTTATGGCTACACCTTC